Shown below are 23 T cell receptor beta chains from a single sample sequenced in a study of CD8 T cells in ankylosing spondylitis. TCRdb used MiXCR to reprocess the 5' RACE reads, holding one entry per CDR3 protein. The sample includes just under 550,000 distinct CDR3 sequences, roughly an eighth of them seen just once. Study results and limitations: The study identified a TCR beta motif of several highly homologous variants that appeared characteristic of ankylosing spondylitis blood.

No antigen is known for these receptors. Sequencing input: blood, either unsorted or a sorted T cell fraction (not recorded which). Receptor source: a male donor with ankylosing spondylitis.

This rearrangement joins TRBV15 to TRBJ2-1; perhaps TRBD2 as D (6 bases). Per the germline V gene, CDR1 is LNHNV and CDR2 is YYDKDF (reference sequence). This CDR3 is built from 17 residues. Between the trimmed V and J ends, which lost 0 bases and 3 bases, there was a span of 15 bases. The CDR3 nucleotides read TGTGCCACCAGCAGAGATAAGGACGGGAGCCTCTACAATGAGCAGTTCTTC. Protein product: CATSRDKDGSLYNEQFF.

This chain uses TRBV20-1 with TRBJ1-3; D is perhaps TRBD1 (6 bases). Germline CDR1 is DFQATT and CDR2 is SNEGSKA (reference sequence). Trimming left V 5 bases short and J 8 bases short, with 19 bases between. The CDR3 totals 14 residues. CDR3 nucleotides: TGCAGTGCTGGTATCAGGGGTCGTATCGACACCATATATTTT. Its translation is CSAGIRGRIDTIYF.

The V call is TRBV7-2, the J call TRBJ2-3; D perhaps matches TRBD1 (6 bases). The CDR3 is 14 residues long. Trimming pared 3 bases from V and 3 bases from J, leaving 10 bases between. Germline V gene lookup returns CDR1 SGHTA and CDR2 FQGNSA. The CDR3 is CASSFSRGTDTQYF. DNA for the CDR3: TGTGCCAGCAGCTTTTCCAGGGGAACAGATACGCAGTATTTT.

This clonotype was counted many times. The J gene is TRBJ1-1, the V gene TRBV7-9; D not resolved. In germline, CDR1 is SEHNR, CDR2 FQNEAQ (reference sequence). V was trimmed by 7 bases and J by 4 bases, leaving 13 bases between them. CDR3 length: 13 residues. CDR3 protein: CASIPFEGTEAFF. The CDR3 bases are TGTGCCAGCATCCCCTTCGAGGGCACTGAAGCTTTCTTT.

This rearrangement joins TRBV20-1 to TRBJ2-3, with TRBD2 as a possible D gene (6 bases). The CDR3 is 17 amino acids. The germline gives CDR1 DFQATT, CDR2 SNEGSKA (reference sequence). Trimming removed 3 bases from V and 1 base from J, with 20 bases in between. CDR3 in amino acids: CSASRPPRVAGTDTQYF. CDR3 coding DNA: TGCAGTGCTAGCCGACCCCCGCGCGTAGCGGGCACAGATACGCAGTATTTT.

In this sample, this clonotype turned up many times. The chain joins TRBV12-3 or TRBV12-4 to TRBJ2-3; D not certain. Deletions cut 6 bases from V and 0 bases from J, with 13 bases between. This CDR3 is built from 15 residues. The CDR3 reads CASRDHGFSTDTQYF. The DNA of the CDR3 is TGTGCCAGCAGAGACCACGGGTTTAGCACAGATACGCAGTATTTT.

This rearrangement joins TRBV9 to TRBJ2-1; tentative D call: TRBD2 (5 bases). CDR1 is SGDLS and CDR2 is YYNGEE in the germline V gene. Between the trimmed V and J ends, which lost 2 bases and 6 bases, there was a span of 15 bases. This CDR3 contains 15 residues. CDR3 in DNA: TGTGCCAGCAGCGTGTCGGTGCCCGAGGGCAATGAGCAGTTCTTC. Translated, it gives CASSVSVPEGNEQFF.

The V gene is TRBV2, the J gene TRBJ2-3; either TRBD1 or TRBD2 may supply D (6 bases each). Trimming took off 4 bases at V and 5 bases at J, with 13 bases between the two ends. From germline, CDR1 is SNHLY and CDR2 FYNNEI. The CDR3 loop spans 14 amino acids. The CDR3 spells CASSVVGGRDTQYF. The CDR3 coding sequence is TGTGCCAGCAGTGTCGTGGGGGGCCGAGATACGCAGTATTTT.

In this sample, this clonotype turned up many times. J is TRBJ1-1 and V is TRBV12-3 or TRBV12-4; possibly TRBD1 for D (6 bases). The CDR3 runs to 14 residues. The V end lost 7 bases, the J end lost 4 bases, and 16 bases lay between the germline ends. The CDR3 coding sequence is TGTGCCAGCACCTCGACCAGGGGCGTCACTGAAGCTTTCTTT. Protein product: CASTSTRGVTEAFF.

The table lists this clonotype with many counts. This sequence joins TRBV20-1 and TRBJ2-3; 13 bases align to TRBD2. V shed 5 bases, J shed 9 bases, and the junction held 11 bases outside the gene matches. The germline gives CDR1 DFQATT, CDR2 SNEGSKA (reference sequence). The CDR3 spans 15 residues. The CDR3 sequence: CSASLAGGPKNTQYF. In DNA form, the CDR3 reads TGCAGTGCTTCACTAGCGGGAGGGCCAAAGAACACGCAGTATTTT.

This clonotype was counted only a few times. The rearrangement joins TRBV24-1 to TRBJ1-1, with D possibly being TRBD1 (6 bases). Deletions cut 3 bases from V and 1 base from J, with 14 bases between. This CDR3 region has 16 residues. CDR1 and CDR2 (germline): KGHDR, SFDVKD. CDR3 DNA sequence: TGTGCCACCAGTGATGCCCGGACAGAGCCGAACACTGAAGCTTTCTTT. Protein product: CATSDARTEPNTEAFF.

The V and J genes are TRBV2 and TRBJ2-7; D gene ambiguous. CDR1 and CDR2 from the germline V gene are SNHLY and FYNNEI. V shed 7 bases and J shed 3 bases, with 7 bases lying between them. CDR3 length: 11 amino acids. CDR3 in amino acids: CASMWVYEQYV. Written as DNA, the CDR3 is TGTGCCAGCATGTGGGTCTACGAGCAGTACGTC.

This clonotype was seen more than once but under ten times. The V and J genes are TRBV11-2 and TRBJ2-7; TRBD2 aligns across 11 bases. Germline loops: CDR1 SGHAT, CDR2 FQNNGV. The J segment lost 1 base and the V segment lost 1 base, leaving 3 bases of the junction unmatched. The CDR3 has 16 amino acids. The CDR3 is CASSLGSSGRSYEQYF. DNA for the CDR3: TGTGCCAGCAGCTTAGGGTCTAGCGGGAGGTCCTACGAGCAGTACTTC.

V usage is TRBV5-5 and J usage is TRBJ2-7, with D tentatively TRBD1 (5 bases). Looked up from germline, CDR1 is SGHKS and CDR2 is YYEKEE (reference sequence). This CDR3 region has 15 residues. With 1 base removed from V and 2 bases from J, the gap between germline ends came to 13 bases. Here the CDR3 DNA reads TGTGCCAGCAGCTTGACAGCTGGGGCGACCTACGAGCAGTACTTC. Amino acid sequence: CASSLTAGATYEQYF.

V usage is TRBV5-4 and J usage is TRBJ2-5; D ambiguous. Trimming stripped 0 bases from V and 1 base from J, with 7 bases between. The CDR3 sequence is 14 residues long. Germline loops: CDR1 SGHNT, CDR2 YYREEE (reference sequence). The chain's CDR3 is CASSLDSRQETQYF. CDR3 coding DNA: TGTGCCAGCAGCTTGGATTCGCGCCAAGAGACCCAGTACTTC.

This clonotype was observed many times. The chain is built from TRBV10-3 and TRBJ2-1, with 13 bases fitting TRBD2. Germline CDR1 is ENHRY and CDR2 is SYGVKD. The CDR3 is 16 amino acids. J gave up 4 bases and V 5 bases, and 5 bases lay outside the gene matches. The DNA of the CDR3 is TGTGCCATCAGTAACCCGGGACTAGCGGGATACAATGAGCAGTTCTTC. Its translation is CAISNPGLAGYNEQFF.

Written as DNA, the CDR3 is TGCAGTGCTAGACCTTCCATTACTCAGGGGATGGATGGCTACACCTTC. Residues: CSARPSITQGMDGYTF. The chain joins TRBV20-1 to TRBJ1-2, with D perhaps matching TRBD1 (6 bases). The CDR3 has 16 residues. Trimming left V 2 bases short and J 6 bases short, with 22 bases between. CDR1 is DFQATT and CDR2 is SNEGSKA in the germline V gene (reference sequence).

In its sample, this clonotype was seen many times. The rearrangement uses TRBV6-2 or TRBV6-3 and TRBJ2-1; 8 nucleotides match TRBD2. The V gene end was trimmed by 1 base and the J gene end by 4 bases; junction bases not matched to a gene: 9. CDR3 size: 17 residues. Germline lookup yields CDR1 MNHEY and CDR2 SVGEGT. The CDR3 DNA is TGTGCCAGCAGTTACTTCGGGAGGGCCAGTTTTTACAATGAGCAGTTCTTC. Translation gives CASSYFGRASFYNEQFF.

This clonotype was picked up a small number of times. The CDR3: CSATGSYYGYTF. DNA for the CDR3: TGCAGTGCTACAGGGAGCTACTATGGCTACACCTTC. The chain uses TRBV20-1 and TRBJ1-2; tentatively, D is TRBD1 (5 bases). Germline V gives CDR1 DFQATT, CDR2 SNEGSKA (reference sequence). The CDR3 contains 12 residues. The V and J ends lost 4 bases and 3 bases respectively, with 9 bases between them.

There are many counts of this clonotype. CDR3 nucleotide sequence: TGTGCCAGCAGCTTAGGACATATTACTGAAGCTTTCTTT. As protein: CASSLGHITEAFF. The rearrangement uses TRBV7-6 and TRBJ1-1, with D uncertain. This CDR3 has 13 residues. CDR1 and CDR2 (germline): SGHVS, FNYEAQ. The V end was cut by 1 base, the J end by 5 bases, with 8 bases between.

This chain connects TRBV7-6 to TRBJ2-4; 11 nucleotides line up with TRBD1. The germline V gene encodes CDR1 SGHVS and CDR2 FNYEAQ. V was pared by 5 bases and J by 6 bases, with 6 bases of the junction left unmatched. The CDR3 has 15 amino acids. CDR3 protein: CASSPGQGAGNIQYF. CDR3 coding DNA: TGTGCCAGCAGCCCTGGACAGGGGGCAGGAAACATTCAGTACTTC.

This clonotype was observed a handful of times. This CDR3 reads CASSPQAATQYF. DNA of the CDR3: TGTGCCAGCAGCCCACAAGCCGCCACGCAGTATTTT. The V gene is TRBV7-2, the J gene TRBJ2-3; no clear D gene. Germline V gene data show CDR1 as SGHTA and CDR2 as FQGNSA. The CDR3 sequence is 12 residues long. Trimming took off 5 bases at V and 9 bases at J, with 12 bases between the two ends.

This clonotype has only a few counts. This rearrangement joins TRBV20-1 to TRBJ2-1; a possible D gene is TRBD2 (6 bases). Germline V gene lookup returns CDR1 DFQATT and CDR2 SNEGSKA (reference sequence). This CDR3 has 14 residues. Trimming pared 1 base from V and 6 bases from J, leaving 13 bases between. The CDR3 loop is CSARALASSNEQFF. For the CDR3, the DNA is TGCAGTGCTAGAGCCCTAGCGTCGAGCAATGAGCAGTTCTTC.